These 2 T cell receptor beta chains originate from one sample sequenced in a study of blood T cell repertoires in COVID-19. Using immunoSEQ multiplex PCR, the repertoire was profiled, and TCRdb retains in-frame clones only, with some absent. Among roughly 140,000 clones listed, around 77% were seen once. The sample was peripheral blood. These receptors were obtained from a man aged 50 to 60 with active or convalescent COVID-19.

This rearrangement joins TRBV7-3 to TRBJ2-3, with 12 bases aligning to TRBD2. V shed 1 base, J shed 6 bases, and the junction held 11 bases outside the gene matches. CDR3 length equals 18 residues. CDR1 SGHTA and CDR2 FQGTGA come from the germline V gene. CDR3 region: CASSLRGTSGPRGDTQYF. The CDR3 nucleotides read TGTGCCAGCAGCTTAAGGGGGACTAGCGGGCCACGGGGGGATACGCAGTATTTT.

The sample holds many counts of this clone. The V call is TRBV27, the J call TRBJ2-3; 9 nucleotides match TRBD1. After removal of 6 bases from V and 6 bases from J, the junction contained 7 bases not matched to a gene. The CDR3 sequence is 14 residues long. The germline V gene has CDR1 MNHEY and CDR2 SMNVEV (reference sequence). CDR3 coding DNA: TGTGCCAGCAGGTGGGACAGGGTGGCGGATACGCAGTATTTT. It specifies CASRWDRVADTQYF.